This TCR beta chain is drawn from a study of T cells in Graves' hyperthyroidism and ophthalmopathy. The CDR3 extends over 12 amino acids. The germline V and J ends were trimmed by 5 bases and 15 bases, with 17 bases remaining between them. The germline CDR1 and CDR2 sequences are SGHTA and FQGTGA. This clonotype was seen only a few times. The source material, RNA transcripts, was used to amplify TCR beta CDR3 regions. The study used the HTBI primer set for a first-round RT-PCR of the TCR CDR3. MiXCR, applied by TCRdb to the multiplex PCR reads, yields one record per CDR3 protein. The table shows a few hundred thousand distinct CDR3 sequences, with roughly 14% occurring only once.

Sequencing was carried out using blood. This sequence joins TRBV7-3 and TRBJ1-5, with D uncertain. The receptor was derived from a woman younger than 45 with Graves' hyperthyroidism. The CDR3 DNA is TGTGCCAGCAGCACAGAGAGCGGGAGGTGGCATTTT. It encodes CASSTESGRWHF.